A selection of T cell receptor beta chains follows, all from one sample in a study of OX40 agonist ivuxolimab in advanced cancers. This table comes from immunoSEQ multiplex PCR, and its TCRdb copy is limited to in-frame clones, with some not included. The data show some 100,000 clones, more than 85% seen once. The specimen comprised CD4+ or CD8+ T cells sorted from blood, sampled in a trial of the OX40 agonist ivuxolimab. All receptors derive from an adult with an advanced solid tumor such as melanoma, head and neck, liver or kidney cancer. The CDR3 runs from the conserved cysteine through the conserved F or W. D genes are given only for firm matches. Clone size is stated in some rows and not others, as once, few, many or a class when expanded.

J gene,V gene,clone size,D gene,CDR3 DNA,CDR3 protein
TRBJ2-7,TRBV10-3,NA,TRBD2,TGTGCCATCAGTGAGCAAAGTCGACTAGCGGGAGTAAGCTACGAGCAGTACTTC,CAISEQSRLAGVSYEQYF
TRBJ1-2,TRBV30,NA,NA,TGTGTCGCAGGAGGGTTCTATGGCTACACCTTC,CVAGGFYGYTF
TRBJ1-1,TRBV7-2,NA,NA,TGTGCCAGCAGCTTACAGATGAACACTGAAGCTTTCTTT,CASSLQMNTEAFF
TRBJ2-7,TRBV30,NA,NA,TGTGCCTGGAGTATCGGGTACGAGCAGTACTTC,CAWSIGYEQYF
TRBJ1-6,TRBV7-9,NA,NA,TGTGCCAGCAGCCTCGGACAGCCGGGTTCACCCCTCCACTTT,CASSLGQPGSPLHF
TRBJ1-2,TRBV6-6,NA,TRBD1,TGTGCCAGCAGTCACCGGGGACAGGGGGGCAACTATGGCTACACCTTC,CASSHRGQGGNYGYTF
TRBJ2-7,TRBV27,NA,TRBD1,TGTGCCAGCAGGCGGCCGGGACAGAGAACCTACGAGCAGTACTTC,CASRRPGQRTYEQYF
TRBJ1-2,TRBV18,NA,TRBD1,TGTGCCAGCACCGGACAGGGGGCGGTAAACTATGGCTACACCTTC,CASTGQGAVNYGYTF
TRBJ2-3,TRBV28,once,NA,TGTGCCAGCAGTCAATCCCATGCCGGGGCAGATACGCAGTATTTT,CASSQSHAGADTQYF
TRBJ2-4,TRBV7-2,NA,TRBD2,TGTGCCAGCAGCTTAGGTTCTAGCGGGATTCCGTACTTC,CASSLGSSGIPYF
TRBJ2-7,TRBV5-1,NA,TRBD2,TGCGCCAGCAGCTCCGGACTAGCGGGAGGGAACGAGCAGTACTTC,CASSSGLAGGNEQYF
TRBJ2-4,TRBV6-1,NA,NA,TGTGCCAGCAGTGAATCCGGGTTAGCCAAAAACATTCAGTACTTC,CASSESGLAKNIQYF
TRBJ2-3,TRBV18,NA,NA,TGTGCCAGCTCACCACTAGGGAATTCATGGGATACGCAGTATTTT,CASSPLGNSWDTQYF
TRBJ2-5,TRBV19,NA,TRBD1,TGTGCCAGTAGTACCGGGACAGAAGAGACCCAGTACTTC,CASSTGTEETQYF
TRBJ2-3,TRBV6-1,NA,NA,TGTGCCAGCAGTTGGACAGCCTTCGACACAGATACGCAGTATTTT,CASSWTAFDTDTQYF
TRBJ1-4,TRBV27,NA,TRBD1,TGTGCCAGCAGACCAACCCTACAGGGGTACGGGGAAAAACTGTTTTTT,CASRPTLQGYGEKLFF
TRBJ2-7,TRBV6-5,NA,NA,TGTGCCAGCAGTTACTCCCCGGGCAGCTCCTACGAGCAGTACTTC,CASSYSPGSSYEQYF
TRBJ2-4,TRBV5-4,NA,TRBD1,TGTGCCAGCAGCCGGGACAGGGCTCAAAACATTCAGTACTTC,CASSRDRAQNIQYF
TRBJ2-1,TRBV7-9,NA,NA,TGTGCCAGCAGCTTATCCCCGGAGAGAGGGCCGTATTTCCGGTTCTTC,CASSLSPERGPYFRFF
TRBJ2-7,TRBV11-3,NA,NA,TGTGCCAGCAGCCCGAAGGTTCCGACAGAGCAGTACTTC,CASSPKVPTEQYF
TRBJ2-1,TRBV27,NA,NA,TGTGCCAGCAGTTCCGACTTAAGCTCCTACAATGAGCAGTTCTTC,CASSSDLSSYNEQFF
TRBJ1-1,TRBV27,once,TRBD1,TGTGCCAGCAGTCTCCTCTCGGGACAGGGGAGAGGTGAAGCTTTCTTT,CASSLLSGQGRGEAFF
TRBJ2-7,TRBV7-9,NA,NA,TGTGCCAGCAGCTTATTCTACGAGCAGTACTTC,CASSLFYEQYF
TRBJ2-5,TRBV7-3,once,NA,TGTGCCAGCAGCTTAGGGTTTGGGGAGACCCAGTACTTC,CASSLGFGETQYF
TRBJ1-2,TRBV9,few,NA,TGTGCCAGCCGGGGACAACTTAACTATGGCTACACCTTC,CASRGQLNYGYTF
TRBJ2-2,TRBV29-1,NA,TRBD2,TGCAGCGTTGGCCCGGGACTAGCGGGAGGGTACACCGGGGAGCTGTTTTTT,CSVGPGLAGGYTGELFF
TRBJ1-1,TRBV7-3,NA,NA,TGTGCCAGCAGCTTAGGGGCAGGGCCCACCGGAACCACTGAAGCTTTCTTT,CASSLGAGPTGTTEAFF
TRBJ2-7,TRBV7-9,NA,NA,TGTGCCAGCCGGGGACGGGACTACGAGCAGTACTTC,CASRGRDYEQYF
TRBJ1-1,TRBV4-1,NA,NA,TGCGCCAGCAGCCCCCGGGACACCACAGGAATTACTGAAGCTTTCTTT,CASSPRDTTGITEAFF
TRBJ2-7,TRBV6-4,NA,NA,TGTGCCAGCAGTATCGTACCTTACGAGCAGTACTTC,CASSIVPYEQYF
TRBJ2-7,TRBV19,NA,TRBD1,TGTGCCAGTAGTCCATCCGGGACAGGGGGGTACGAGCAGTACTTC,CASSPSGTGGYEQYF
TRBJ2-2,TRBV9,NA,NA,TGTGCCAGCAGCGTAACCGGGGGAGGAATTACCGGGGAGCTGTTTTTT,CASSVTGGGITGELFF
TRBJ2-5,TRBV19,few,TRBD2,TGTGCCAGTAGTAACCTAGCGGGAGACGGGGAGACCCAGTACTTC,CASSNLAGDGETQYF
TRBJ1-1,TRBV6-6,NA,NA,TGTGCCAGCAGCGACAGAAGGGGCACTGAAGCTTTCTTT,CASSDRRGTEAFF
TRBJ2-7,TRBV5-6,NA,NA,TGTGCCAGCAGCTCTCCGGGGCCCGCAGACGAGCAGTACTTC,CASSSPGPADEQYF
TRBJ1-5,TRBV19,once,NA,TGTGCCAGTAGTATAGGCAACGGATTGGATCAGCCCCAGCATTTT,CASSIGNGLDQPQHF
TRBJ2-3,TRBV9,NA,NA,TGTGCCAGCAGCGTAGGGGGGGACACCACAGATACGCAGTATTTT,CASSVGGDTTDTQYF
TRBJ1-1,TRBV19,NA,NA,TGTGCCAGTAGTATTGGTGGGGGGATGAACACTGAAGCTTTCTTT,CASSIGGGMNTEAFF
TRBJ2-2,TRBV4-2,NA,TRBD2,TGTGCCAGCAGCCAAGGGGGGAGGGCCGACGGGGAGCTGTTTTTT,CASSQGGRADGELFF
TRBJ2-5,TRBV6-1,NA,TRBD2,TGTGCCAGCAGCACGACTAGCGGGAGTACAGAGACCCAGTACTTC,CASSTTSGSTETQYF
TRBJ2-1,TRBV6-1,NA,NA,TGTGCCAGCAGTGAAGCGCGAGGGAATGAGCAGTTCTTC,CASSEARGNEQFF
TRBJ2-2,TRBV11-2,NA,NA,TGTGCCAGCAGCTTAGTTGTGGGGAACACCGGGGAGCTGTTTTTT,CASSLVVGNTGELFF
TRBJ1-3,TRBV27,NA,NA,TGTGCCAGCAGTTTAAGGGATGGAAACACCATATATTTT,CASSLRDGNTIYF
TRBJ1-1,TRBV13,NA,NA,TGTGCCAGCAGCTTCAAGGACACTGAAGCTTTCTTT,CASSFKDTEAFF
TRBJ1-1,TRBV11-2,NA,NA,TGTGCCAGCAGTTGGTCGGGGTTTAGTACTGAAGCTTTCTTT,CASSWSGFSTEAFF
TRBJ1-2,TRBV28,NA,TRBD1,TGTGCCAGCAGTTTAGTAGGGGGCGGTCCTAACTATGGCTACACCTTC,CASSLVGGGPNYGYTF
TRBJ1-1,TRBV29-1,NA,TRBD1,TGCAGCTGCCACAGGGGTGTTAACACTGAAGCTTTCTTT,CSCHRGVNTEAFF
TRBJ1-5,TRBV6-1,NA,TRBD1,TGTGCCAGCCGGACAGGGGCCAATAATCAGCCCCAGCATTTT,CASRTGANNQPQHF